This is a list of T cell receptor beta chains from one sample in a study of blood T cells in healthy people across ages. Using its own MiXCR run on the 5' RACE reads, TCRdb lists one record per CDR3 protein. The sample holds hundreds of thousands of distinct CDR3 sequences; about 30% are singletons and the top ten take less than 20%. Specimen: blood. The origin of the receptors is a woman aged 80 or over in good health. CDR3s include the opening cysteine and the closing phenylalanine or tryptophan. D genes are given only for firm matches. Not every row has a clone size; where given, it reads once, few, many or a size class.

j_gene: TRBJ2-5
v_gene: TRBV20-1
abundance: .
d_gene: TRBD1
CDR3aa: CSARPLYRGQETQYF
CDR3nt: TGCAGTGCTAGGCCCTTATACAGGGGTCAAGAGACCCAGTACTTC

j_gene: TRBJ1-2
v_gene: TRBV10-3
abundance: many
d_gene: .
CDR3aa: CAISETSDGYTF
CDR3nt: TGTGCCATCAGTGAAACTAGCGATGGCTACACCTTC

j_gene: TRBJ2-7
v_gene: TRBV6-6
abundance: many
d_gene: TRBD1
CDR3aa: CASSYPGGSYEQYF
CDR3nt: TGTGCCAGCAGTTATCCAGGGGGCTCTTACGAGCAGTACTTC

j_gene: TRBJ2-4
v_gene: TRBV4-3
abundance: many
d_gene: .
CDR3aa: CASSQDAAGVRGGNIQYF
CDR3nt: TGCGCCAGCAGCCAAGATGCGGCAGGGGTGAGGGGAGGGAACATTCAGTACTTC

j_gene: TRBJ1-2
v_gene: TRBV6-2/TRBV6-3
abundance: many
d_gene: .
CDR3aa: CASSELGRLGYTF
CDR3nt: TGTGCCAGCAGTGAGCTAGGGCGCCTAGGCTACACCTTC

j_gene: TRBJ1-6
v_gene: TRBV25-1
abundance: many
d_gene: TRBD1
CDR3aa: CASSEYDRGINSPLHF
CDR3nt: TGTGCCAGCAGTGAATATGACAGGGGGATTAATTCACCCCTCCACTTT

j_gene: TRBJ2-3
v_gene: TRBV7-2
abundance: .
d_gene: .
CDR3aa: CASSFTGFADTQYF
CDR3nt: TGTGCCAGCAGCTTCACAGGGTTTGCAGATACGCAGTATTTT

j_gene: TRBJ2-3
v_gene: TRBV7-3
abundance: many
d_gene: .
CDR3aa: CASTPGAVDTQYF
CDR3nt: TGTGCCTCAACCCCAGGGGCGGTAGATACGCAGTATTTT

j_gene: TRBJ1-1
v_gene: TRBV7-9
abundance: few
d_gene: .
CDR3aa: CASSPDGVNTEAFF
CDR3nt: TGTGCCAGCAGCCCTGATGGGGTGAACACTGAAGCTTTCTTT

j_gene: TRBJ1-2
v_gene: TRBV20-1
abundance: few
d_gene: TRBD1
CDR3aa: CSAPQYRGTGYTF
CDR3nt: TGCAGTGCACCACAATACAGGGGAACTGGCTACACCTTC

j_gene: TRBJ2-1
v_gene: TRBV5-1
abundance: many
d_gene: .
CDR3aa: CASSLGDTSYNEQFF
CDR3nt: TGCGCCAGCAGCTTGGGGGACACATCCTACAATGAGCAGTTCTTC

j_gene: TRBJ2-3
v_gene: TRBV2
abundance: many
d_gene: .
CDR3aa: CASSPGHSITDTQYF
CDR3nt: TGTGCCAGCAGTCCGGGACACAGCATCACAGATACGCAGTATTTT

j_gene: TRBJ2-1
v_gene: TRBV11-3
abundance: many
d_gene: .
CDR3aa: CASSFHSGPDSEQFF
CDR3nt: TGTGCCAGCAGCTTCCATAGCGGACCTGATAGTGAGCAGTTCTTC

j_gene: TRBJ1-6
v_gene: TRBV4-2
abundance: many
d_gene: .
CDR3aa: CASSQLVDSNSPLHF
CDR3nt: TGTGCCAGCAGCCAGCTTGTGGACAGTAATTCACCCCTCCACTTT

j_gene: TRBJ2-7
v_gene: TRBV10-2
abundance: many
d_gene: .
CDR3aa: CASTARNSYEQYF
CDR3nt: TGCGCCAGCACCGCGAGGAACTCCTACGAGCAGTACTTC

j_gene: TRBJ2-7
v_gene: TRBV30
abundance: many
d_gene: .
CDR3aa: CAWRARGFSGEQYF
CDR3nt: TGTGCCTGGAGGGCCCGGGGGTTCTCGGGCGAGCAGTACTTC

j_gene: TRBJ2-7
v_gene: TRBV6-1
abundance: many
d_gene: TRBD2
CDR3aa: CASRTSPTSRSEQYF
CDR3nt: TGTGCCAGCCGGACTAGCCCCACTTCGCGTAGCGAGCAGTACTTC

j_gene: TRBJ2-3
v_gene: TRBV20-1
abundance: many
d_gene: TRBD2
CDR3aa: CSARRLAGRIYTDTQYF
CDR3nt: TGCAGTGCTAGACGACTAGCGGGGCGTATCTACACAGATACGCAGTATTTT

j_gene: TRBJ2-1
v_gene: TRBV20-1
abundance: .
d_gene: .
CDR3aa: CSARGWGRDGNEQFF
CDR3nt: TGCAGTGCTAGAGGGTGGGGCAGGGATGGGAATGAGCAGTTCTTC

j_gene: TRBJ1-4
v_gene: TRBV28
abundance: many
d_gene: TRBD1
CDR3aa: CASSLVGQGANEKLFF
CDR3nt: TGTGCCAGCAGCCTAGTCGGACAGGGGGCGAATGAAAAACTGTTTTTT

j_gene: TRBJ2-5
v_gene: TRBV29-1
abundance: many
d_gene: .
CDR3aa: CSVDRTGSQETQYF
CDR3nt: TGCAGCGTTGATAGAACAGGGTCACAAGAGACCCAGTACTTC

j_gene: TRBJ1-2
v_gene: TRBV30
abundance: .
d_gene: .
CDR3aa: CAWSVGTRAIRDGYTF
CDR3nt: TGTGCCTGGAGTGTTGGGACTCGCGCAATTAGAGATGGCTACACCTTC

j_gene: TRBJ1-1
v_gene: TRBV9
abundance: few
d_gene: .
CDR3aa: CASSVGGTHTEAFF
CDR3nt: TGTGCCAGCAGCGTAGGTGGAACACACACTGAAGCTTTCTTT

j_gene: TRBJ1-6
v_gene: TRBV5-1
abundance: .
d_gene: .
CDR3aa: CASSLAVFNSPLHF
CDR3nt: TGCGCCAGCAGCTTGGCAGTCTTTAATTCACCCCTCCACTTT

j_gene: TRBJ2-4
v_gene: TRBV20-1
abundance: .
d_gene: TRBD2
CDR3aa: CSARVPGGQYF
CDR3nt: TGCAGTGCTAGAGTACCGGGGGGGCAGTACTTC

j_gene: TRBJ2-7
v_gene: TRBV29-1
abundance: .
d_gene: .
CDR3aa: CSVGQSLYEQYF
CDR3nt: TGCAGCGTTGGACAGAGCCTCTACGAGCAGTACTTC

j_gene: TRBJ1-1
v_gene: TRBV5-1
abundance: many
d_gene: TRBD1
CDR3aa: CASSLRQGAIMNTEAFF
CDR3nt: TGCGCCAGCAGCTTAAGGCAGGGGGCGATTATGAACACTGAAGCTTTCTTT